This TCR beta chain was sequenced during a study of blood T cell repertoires in COVID-19. Looking at the study overall: Samples of COVID-19 (acute and convalescent) were obtained from the United States, Italy and Spain. Sources were T cells, B-cell-depleted T cells, or PBMCs; the material itself was cDNA or gDNA.

Profiling relied on immunoSEQ multiplex PCR, and the TCRdb table lists in-frame clones only, not all of them. This sample has around 260,000 clones, with about 85% found just once. The Seattle site enrolled patients during active infection and followed them longitudinally. In the case of this clone: Distinct nucleotide sequences in the sample also encode this CDR3.

The CDR3 is made up of 13 amino acids. V gave up 6 bases and J gave up 2 bases, with 11 bases separating them. Specimen: peripheral blood. The source is a human donor with COVID-19, enrolled during active disease. The donor label of this sample is uncertain. The rearrangement uses TRBV12-3 or TRBV12-4 and TRBJ2-7; D might be TRBD1 (6 bases). The chain's CDR3 is CASSPTGTYEQYF. The CDR3 region has the DNA TGTGCCAGCAGCCCGACAGGTACCTACGAGCAGTACTTC.